This TCR beta chain originates from a study of blood T cell repertoires in COVID-19 (TCRdb year 2020). Notes on the research overall: Samples from collaborators originated in the United States, Italy and Spain and spanned both the acute and convalescent phases of COVID-19. The material from the prospective study consisted of cDNA or gDNA derived from T cells, B-cell-depleted T cells, or PBMCs. Subjects who had been exposed to COVID-19, were actively infected with it, or had recovered from it provided the deeply sampled blood TCRbeta repertoires that made up the dataset. The repertoires were made available in a free public database intended to serve as a resource for research on the immune response to SARS-CoV-2. The samples were drawn from two sources: the first 160 participants of the ongoing ImmuneRACE study, and over 950 subjects contributed by 6 global collaborators. A de-identified subject ID, COVID-19 status, age in years and sex were almost always included in the sample metadata. HLA class I and class II types, where available, came from metadata supplied by the sample provider rather than from assay-based typing.

The immunoSEQ Assay, a bias-controlled multiplex PCR, was used to amplify TCRbeta CDR3 regions from genomic DNA. Per the source publication's procedure: The number of nucleated cells in each sample was estimated by amplification of reference gene primers within the assay. To quantify the absolute abundance of each unique TCRbeta CDR3 rearrangement, sequence reads were collapsed and filtered. Productive Simpson clonality was computed per sample as the square root of Simpson's diversity index over productive rearrangements. In TCRdb, the immuneACCESS table is reduced to in-frame sequences with V and J assigned. These tables do not hold every clone; where another copy was compared, an unresolved V gene accounts for under half, and the others remain unexplained. That table supplies the V and J calls and clone size; D and trimming were determined from the DNA. This sample lists about 220,000 clones; roughly 87% were detected once. The ten largest clones take up 1.9% of the sample.

V lost 7 bases and J lost 4 bases; the stretch between them is 10 bases long. The CDR3 covers 12 residues, taking in both the cysteine and the phenylalanine. Just CDR3 DNA is preserved here, 36 bases in frame from base 1. According to the germline V gene, CDR1 reads MDHEN and CDR2 reads SYDVKM. What the study reported, not specific to this receptor: The quantity of clinical and demographic metadata differed by source and by participant and was supplied without curation.

Each collaborating institution followed its own protocols to collect whole blood in K2EDTA tubes. For TCRbeta analysis, collaborators shipped samples as frozen whole blood, isolated PBMCs, or DNA extracted from either of those sample types. This clone was counted a few times. Its cognate antigen has yet to be identified. Base qualities were left out, and no much larger clone turns up one base away. The chain is made from TRBV28 and TRBJ1-1; TRBD1 is perhaps the D gene, given 6 matching bases. This receptor was obtained from a man between 35 and 55 years old with active or convalescent COVID-19. The sample comprised peripheral blood. The nucleotides read TGTGCCAGCAAACGGGGGGCCACTGAAGCTTTCTTT. It is translated as CASKRGATEAFF.